The clone carrying this T cell receptor beta chain was observed a few times. Its target is unknown. V gave up 11 bases and J gave up 9 bases; unmatched junction bases: 11. This CDR3 contains 15 residues. Germline V gives CDR1 MNHNS, CDR2 SASEGT. This sample was included in a study of T and B cells in COVID-19 patients. Regarding the study as a whole: Patients with COVID-19 reportedly showed strongly skewed T cell receptor beta variable and joining gene usage.

TRB rearrangements were amplified by multiplex PCR with BIOMED2 TRB-A/B primers. MiXCR, run by TCRdb on the multiplex PCR reads, gives a single entry per CDR3 protein. The sample includes approximately 16,000 distinct CDR3 sequences, around 30% of them seen just once. From blood, about 220-500 ng of genomic DNA served as TRB template. Material for sequencing was blood. This chain uses TRBV6-1 with TRBJ2-1; 15 bases agree with TRBD2. The receptor was isolated from a human donor who had recovered from COVID-19. The CDR3: CAAGLAGGSGSEQFF. CDR3 nucleotides: TGTGCCGCCGGACTAGCGGGAGGGAGTGGTAGTGAGCAGTTCTTC.